Listed below are T cell receptor beta chains from one sample, sequenced in a study of shared clonotypes between healthy human individuals. This table comes from immunoSEQ multiplex PCR, and its TCRdb copy is limited to in-frame clones, with some not included. This repertoire shows around 2,000,000 clones, 90% to 95% found once; its top ten account for 1.7%. Sequenced input: naive CD8+ T cells from PBMCs. The receptors shown here come from a young man in good health. Some clones in this sample may be carry-over from other donors' samples. Both conserved end residues are trimmed from each CDR3.

TRBV9	TRBJ1-3	ASSDDSSGNTIY
TRBV27	TRBJ2-7	ASSFGGTGGYEQY
TRBV7-2	TRBJ1-1	ASSLVATEAF
TRBV14	TRBJ2-1	ASRRDRGNEQF
TRBV28	TRBJ2-7	ATEGFLSYEQY
TRBV12-5	TRBJ2-3	ASGGGASSTDTQY
TRBV6-6	TRBJ2-1	ASSYSMASSYNEQF
TRBV18	TRBJ1-5	ASSNEAANQPQH
TRBV4-1	TRBJ1-1	ASSQWGGADTEAF
TRBV4-1	TRBJ2-4	ASSPPMGLAGNIQY
TRBV13	TRBJ1-2	ASSSYLDTGTVVNGYT
TRBV6-5	TRBJ1-1	ASSYTQGTEAF
TRBV7-6	TRBJ2-1	ASSFLAGGPNEQF
TRBV27	TRBJ2-6	ASSLLAGANVLT
TRBV19	TRBJ2-7	ASGIAGGSHEQY
TRBV27	TRBJ2-7	ASSLGPFYEQY
TRBV27	TRBJ2-3	ASSLFQGVDTQY
TRBV29-1	TRBJ2-3	SAAPWGTSGTTDTQY
TRBV27	TRBJ2-7	ASSSSLGARTYEQY
TRBV14	TRBJ2-2	ASSPLAYSNTGELF
TRBV28	TRBJ1-1	ASSLPAMNTEAF
TRBV15	TRBJ1-2	ATSAAGRPSYYGYT
TRBV5-4	TRBJ2-1	ASSPGLAGGQF
TRBV5-4	TRBJ1-1	ASSTRQGGTEAF
TRBV9	TRBJ2-7	ASSTNPSGLSYEQY
TRBV29-1	TRBJ2-5	SVDYGQREYQETQY
TRBV7-8	TRBJ2-7	ASSLWGSTPYEQY
TRBV7-9	TRBJ2-1	ASSPSGVYTNEQF
TRBV6-5	TRBJ1-2	ASSYSGGHPEYGYT
TRBV7-3	TRBJ2-7	ASSLIARGEQY
TRBV9	TRBJ2-1	ASCQQRGECNEQF
TRBV6-5	TRBJ1-6	ASTMGSYNSPLH
TRBV7-9	TRBJ1-3	ASSVQGASGNTIY
TRBV2	TRBJ1-1	ASSVSLAAVNTEAF